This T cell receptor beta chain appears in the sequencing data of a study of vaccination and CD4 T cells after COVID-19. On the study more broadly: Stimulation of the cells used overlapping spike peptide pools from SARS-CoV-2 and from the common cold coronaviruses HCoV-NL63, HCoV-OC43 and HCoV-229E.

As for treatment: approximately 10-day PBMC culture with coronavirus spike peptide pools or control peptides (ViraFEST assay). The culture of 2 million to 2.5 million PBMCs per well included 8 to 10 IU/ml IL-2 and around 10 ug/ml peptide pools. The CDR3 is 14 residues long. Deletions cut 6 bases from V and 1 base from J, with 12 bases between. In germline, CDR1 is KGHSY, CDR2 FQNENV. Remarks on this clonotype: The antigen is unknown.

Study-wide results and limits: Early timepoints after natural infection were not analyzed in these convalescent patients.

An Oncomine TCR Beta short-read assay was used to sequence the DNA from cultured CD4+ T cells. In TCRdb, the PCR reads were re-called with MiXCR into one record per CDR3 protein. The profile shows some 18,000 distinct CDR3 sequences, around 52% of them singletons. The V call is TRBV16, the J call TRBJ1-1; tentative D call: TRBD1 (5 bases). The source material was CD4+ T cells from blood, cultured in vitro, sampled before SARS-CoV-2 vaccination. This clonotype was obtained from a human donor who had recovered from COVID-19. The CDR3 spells CASSFRVKNTEAFF. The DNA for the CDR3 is TGTGCCAGCAGTTTCAGGGTTAAGAACACTGAAGCTTTCTTT.